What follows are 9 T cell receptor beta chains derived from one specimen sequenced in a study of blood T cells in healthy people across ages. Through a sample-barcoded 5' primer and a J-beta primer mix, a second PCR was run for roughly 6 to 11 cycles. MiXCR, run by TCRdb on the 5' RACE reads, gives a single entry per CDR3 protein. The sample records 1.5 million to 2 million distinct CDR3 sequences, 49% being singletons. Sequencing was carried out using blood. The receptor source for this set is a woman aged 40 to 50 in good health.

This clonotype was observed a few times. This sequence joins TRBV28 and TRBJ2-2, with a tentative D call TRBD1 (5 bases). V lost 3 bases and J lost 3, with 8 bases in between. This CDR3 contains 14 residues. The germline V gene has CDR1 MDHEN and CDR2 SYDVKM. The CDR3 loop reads CASSFQGYTGELFF. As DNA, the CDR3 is TGTGCCAGCAGTTTCCAGGGCTACACCGGGGAGCTGTTTTTT.

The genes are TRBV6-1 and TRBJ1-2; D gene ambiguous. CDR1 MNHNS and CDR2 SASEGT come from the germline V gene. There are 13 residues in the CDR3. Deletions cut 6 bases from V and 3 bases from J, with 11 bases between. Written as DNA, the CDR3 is TGTGCCAGCAGCATCCGGGGTGACTATGGCTACACCTTC. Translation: CASSIRGDYGYTF.

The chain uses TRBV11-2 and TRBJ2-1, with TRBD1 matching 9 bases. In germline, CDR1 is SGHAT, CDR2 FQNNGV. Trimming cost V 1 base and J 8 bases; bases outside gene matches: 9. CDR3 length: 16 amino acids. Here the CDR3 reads CASSLVGQGRGHEQFF. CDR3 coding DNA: TGTGCCAGCAGCTTAGTCGGACAGGGGAGAGGTCATGAGCAGTTCTTC.

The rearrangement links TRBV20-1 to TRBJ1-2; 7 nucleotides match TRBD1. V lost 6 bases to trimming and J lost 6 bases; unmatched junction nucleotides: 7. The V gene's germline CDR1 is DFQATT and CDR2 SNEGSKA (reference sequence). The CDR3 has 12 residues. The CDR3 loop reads CSAVTGPNGYTF. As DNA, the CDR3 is TGCAGTGCCGTGACAGGGCCCAATGGCTACACCTTC.

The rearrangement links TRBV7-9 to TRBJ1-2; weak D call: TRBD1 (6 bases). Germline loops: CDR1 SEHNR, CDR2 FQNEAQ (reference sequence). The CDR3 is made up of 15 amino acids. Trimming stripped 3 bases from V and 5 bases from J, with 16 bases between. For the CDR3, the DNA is TGTGCCAGCAGCTTGACAGTGGGTACAGGGTATGGCTACACCTTC. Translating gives CASSLTVGTGYGYTF. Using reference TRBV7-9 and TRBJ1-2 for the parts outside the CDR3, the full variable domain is DTGVSQNPRHKITKRGQNVTFRCDPISEHNRLYWYRQTLGQGPEFLTYFQNEAQLEKSRLLSDRFSAERPKGSFSTLEIQRTEQGDSAMYLCASSLTVGTGYGYTFGSGTRLTVV.

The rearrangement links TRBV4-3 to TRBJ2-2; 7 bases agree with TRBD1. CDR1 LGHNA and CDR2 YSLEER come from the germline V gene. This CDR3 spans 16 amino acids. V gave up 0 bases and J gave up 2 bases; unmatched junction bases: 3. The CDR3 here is CASSQEGQPNTGELFF. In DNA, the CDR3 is TGCGCCAGCAGCCAAGAGGGACAGCCTAACACCGGGGAGCTGTTTTTT.

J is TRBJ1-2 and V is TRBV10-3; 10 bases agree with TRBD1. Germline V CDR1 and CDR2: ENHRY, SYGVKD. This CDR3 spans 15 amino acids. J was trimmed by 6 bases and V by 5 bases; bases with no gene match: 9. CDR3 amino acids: CAISSLAGTGDGYTF. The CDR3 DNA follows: TGTGCCATCAGTTCCCTGGCCGGGACAGGGGATGGCTACACCTTC.

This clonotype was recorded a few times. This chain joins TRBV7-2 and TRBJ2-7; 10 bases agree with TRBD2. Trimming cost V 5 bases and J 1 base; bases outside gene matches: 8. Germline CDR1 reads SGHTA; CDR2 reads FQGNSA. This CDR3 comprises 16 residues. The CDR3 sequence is CASSPGLAANSYEQYF. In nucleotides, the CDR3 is TGTGCCAGCAGCCCCGGACTAGCGGCCAATTCCTACGAGCAGTACTTC.

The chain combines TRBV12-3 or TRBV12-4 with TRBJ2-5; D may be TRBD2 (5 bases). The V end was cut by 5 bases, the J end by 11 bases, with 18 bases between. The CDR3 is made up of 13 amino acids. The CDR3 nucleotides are TGTGCCAGCAGTCCGGATCACCCGAGGGAGCAGTACTTC. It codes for CASSPDHPREQYF.